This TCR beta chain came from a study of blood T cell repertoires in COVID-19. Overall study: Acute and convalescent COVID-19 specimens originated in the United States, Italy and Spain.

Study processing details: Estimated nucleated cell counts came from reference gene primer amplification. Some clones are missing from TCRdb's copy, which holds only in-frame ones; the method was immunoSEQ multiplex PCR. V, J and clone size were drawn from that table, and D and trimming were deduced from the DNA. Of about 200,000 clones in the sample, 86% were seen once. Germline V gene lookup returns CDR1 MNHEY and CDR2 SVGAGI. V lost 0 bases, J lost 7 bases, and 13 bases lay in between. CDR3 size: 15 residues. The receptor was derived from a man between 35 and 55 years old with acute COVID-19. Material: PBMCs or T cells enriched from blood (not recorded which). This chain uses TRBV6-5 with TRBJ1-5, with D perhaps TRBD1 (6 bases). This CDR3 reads CASSYSQGSGQPQHF. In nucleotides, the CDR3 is TGTGCCAGCAGTTACTCCCAGGGGTCGGGACAGCCCCAGCATTTT.